This T cell receptor (beta chain) was identified during a study of blood T cell repertoires in COVID-19. The CDR3 covers 13 residues. V shed 4 bases and J shed 4 bases, with 10 bases lying between them. Germline CDR1 reads SQVTM; CDR2 reads ANQGSEA. TCRdb's copy holds only in-frame clones and misses some; the assay was immunoSEQ multiplex PCR. The sample holds under 300,000 clones, approximately 87% seen once. The receptor's source is a man aged 55 to 70 with acute or convalescent COVID-19. The specimen was peripheral blood. The rearrangement joins TRBV29-1 to TRBJ1-4, with a tentative D call TRBD1 (5 bases). CDR3 DNA sequence: TGCAGCGTTGTTGCCAGGGATAATGAAAAACTGTTTTTT. It encodes CSVVARDNEKLFF.